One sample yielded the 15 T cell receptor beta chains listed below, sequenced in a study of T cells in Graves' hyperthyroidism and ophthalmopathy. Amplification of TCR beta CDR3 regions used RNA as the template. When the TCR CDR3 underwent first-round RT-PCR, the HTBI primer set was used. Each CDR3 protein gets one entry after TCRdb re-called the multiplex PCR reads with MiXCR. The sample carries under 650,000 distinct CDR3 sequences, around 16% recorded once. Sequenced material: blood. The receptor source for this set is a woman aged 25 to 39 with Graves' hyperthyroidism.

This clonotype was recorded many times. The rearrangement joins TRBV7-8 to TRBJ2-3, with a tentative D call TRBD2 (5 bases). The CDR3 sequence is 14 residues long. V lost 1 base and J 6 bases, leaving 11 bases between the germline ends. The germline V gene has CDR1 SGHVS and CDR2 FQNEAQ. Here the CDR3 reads CASSLVVSGDTQYF. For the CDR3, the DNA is TGTGCCAGCAGCTTAGTGGTCTCGGGGGATACGCAGTATTTT.

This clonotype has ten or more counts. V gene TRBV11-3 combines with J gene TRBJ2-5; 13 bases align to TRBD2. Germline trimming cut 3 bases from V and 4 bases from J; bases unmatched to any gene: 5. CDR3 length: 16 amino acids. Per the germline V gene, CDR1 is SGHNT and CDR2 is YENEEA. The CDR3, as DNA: TGTGCCAGCAGCTTGGGGAGACTAGCGGGAGGAGAGACCCAGTACTTC. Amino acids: CASSLGRLAGGETQYF.

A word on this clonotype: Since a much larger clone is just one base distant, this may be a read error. CDR3 bases: TGTGCCAGCTCACCACCGGGCAGGGTTGGAAACACCATATATTTT. It is translated as CASSPPGRVGNTIYF. J is TRBJ1-3 and V is TRBV18, with a weak D call TRBD1 (5 bases). CDR1 KGHSH and CDR2 LQKENI come from the germline V gene. V shed 0 bases and J shed 3 bases, with 9 bases lying between them. This CDR3 is built from 15 residues.

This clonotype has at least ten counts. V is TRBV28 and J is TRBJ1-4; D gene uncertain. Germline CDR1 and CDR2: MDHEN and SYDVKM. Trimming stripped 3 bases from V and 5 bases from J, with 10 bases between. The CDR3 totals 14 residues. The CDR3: CASSFQRSNEKLFF. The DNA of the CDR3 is TGTGCCAGCAGTTTTCAACGGAGCAATGAAAAACTGTTTTTT.

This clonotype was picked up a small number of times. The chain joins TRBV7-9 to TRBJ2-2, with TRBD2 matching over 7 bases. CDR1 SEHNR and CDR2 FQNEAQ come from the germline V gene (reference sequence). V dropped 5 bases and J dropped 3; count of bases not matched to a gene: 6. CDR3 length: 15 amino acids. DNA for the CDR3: TGTGCCAGCAGCGGCGGGAGCGTCTACACCGGGGAGCTGTTTTTT. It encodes CASSGGSVYTGELFF.

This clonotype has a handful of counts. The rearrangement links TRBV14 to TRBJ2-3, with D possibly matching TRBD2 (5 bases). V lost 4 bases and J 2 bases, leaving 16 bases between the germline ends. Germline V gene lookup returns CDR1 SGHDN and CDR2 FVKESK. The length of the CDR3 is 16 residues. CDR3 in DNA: TGTGCCAGCAGCCCCAGCGGAAGTGGATTCACAGATACGCAGTATTTT. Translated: CASSPSGSGFTDTQYF.

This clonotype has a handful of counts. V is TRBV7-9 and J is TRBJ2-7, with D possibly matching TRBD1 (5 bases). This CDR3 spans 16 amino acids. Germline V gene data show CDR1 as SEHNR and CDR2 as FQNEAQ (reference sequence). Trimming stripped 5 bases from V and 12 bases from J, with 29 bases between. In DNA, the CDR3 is TGTGCCAGCAGCCCCCTACCCTCGACAGCCCTTTCCCCGCTGTACTTC. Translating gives CASSPLPSTALSPLYF.

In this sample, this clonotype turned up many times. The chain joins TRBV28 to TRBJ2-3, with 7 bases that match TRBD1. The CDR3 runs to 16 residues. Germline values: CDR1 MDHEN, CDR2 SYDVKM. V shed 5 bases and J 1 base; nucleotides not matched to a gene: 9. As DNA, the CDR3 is TGTGCCAGCAGTCCCTCAGGGGGTAAACGCACAGATACGCAGTATTTT. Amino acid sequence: CASSPSGGKRTDTQYF.

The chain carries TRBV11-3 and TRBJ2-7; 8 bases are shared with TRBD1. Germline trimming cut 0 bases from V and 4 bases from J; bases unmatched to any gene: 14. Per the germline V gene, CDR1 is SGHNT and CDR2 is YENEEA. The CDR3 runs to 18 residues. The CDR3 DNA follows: TGTGCCAGCAGCTTAGATTCGTTCGGGGACAGGAGATTTTACGAGCAGTACTTC. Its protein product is CASSLDSFGDRRFYEQYF.

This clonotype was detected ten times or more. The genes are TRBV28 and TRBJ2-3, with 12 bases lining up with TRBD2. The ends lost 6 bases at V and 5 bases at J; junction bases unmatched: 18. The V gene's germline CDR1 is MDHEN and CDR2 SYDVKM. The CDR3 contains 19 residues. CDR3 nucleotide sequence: TGTGCCAGCAGCCCAGGGGAGGAGGCTAGCGGGAGGGCCCGAGATACGCAGTATTTT. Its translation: CASSPGEEASGRARDTQYF.

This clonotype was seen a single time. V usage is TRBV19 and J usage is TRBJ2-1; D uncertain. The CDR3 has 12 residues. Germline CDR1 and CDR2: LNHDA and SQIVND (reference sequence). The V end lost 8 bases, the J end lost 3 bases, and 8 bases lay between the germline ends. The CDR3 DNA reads TGTGCCAGTGGACCGTTCTACAATGAGCAGTTCTTC. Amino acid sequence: CASGPFYNEQFF.

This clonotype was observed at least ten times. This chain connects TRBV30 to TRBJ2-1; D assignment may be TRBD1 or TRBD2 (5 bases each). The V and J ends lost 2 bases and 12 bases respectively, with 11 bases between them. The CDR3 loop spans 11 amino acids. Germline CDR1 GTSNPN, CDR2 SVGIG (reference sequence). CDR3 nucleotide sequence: TGTGCCTGGAGTTCAGGGACCACGCAGTTCTTC. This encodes CAWSSGTTQFF. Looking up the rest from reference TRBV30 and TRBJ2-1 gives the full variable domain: SQTIHQWPATLVQPVGSPLSLECTVEGTSNPNLYWYRQAAGRGLQLLFYSVGIGQISSEVPQNLSASRPQDRQFILSSKKLLLSDSGFYLCAWSSGTTQFFGPGTRLTVL.

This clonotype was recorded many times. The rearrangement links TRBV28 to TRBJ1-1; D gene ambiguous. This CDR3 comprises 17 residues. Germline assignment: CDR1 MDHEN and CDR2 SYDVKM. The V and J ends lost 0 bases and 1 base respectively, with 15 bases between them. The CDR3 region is CASSLWAAGGRNTEAFF. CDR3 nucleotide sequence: TGTGCCAGCAGTTTATGGGCAGCGGGTGGGAGGAACACTGAAGCTTTCTTT.

The CDR3 coding sequence is TGTGCCAGCAGCGTAGAAGCGACGAGCACAGATACGCAGTATTTT. Its protein product is CASSVEATSTDTQYF. The chain couples TRBV9 to TRBJ2-3; D is undetermined. The CDR3 contains 15 residues. Deletions cut 0 bases from V and 0 bases from J, with 8 bases between. Germline-derived CDR1 and CDR2 are SGDLS and YYNGEE. The whole variable domain, filled in from reference TRBV9 and TRBJ2-3, reads DSGVTQTPKHLITATGQRVTLRCSPRSGDLSVYWYQQSLDQGLQFLIQYYNGEERAKGNILERFSAQQFPDLHSELNLSSLELGDSALYFCASSVEATSTDTQYFGPGTRLTVL.

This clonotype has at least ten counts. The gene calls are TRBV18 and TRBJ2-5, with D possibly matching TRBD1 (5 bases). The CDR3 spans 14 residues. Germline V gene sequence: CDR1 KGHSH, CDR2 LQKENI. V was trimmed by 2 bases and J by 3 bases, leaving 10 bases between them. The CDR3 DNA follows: TGTGCCAGCTCACCATCGCAGGGTGAAGAGACCCAGTACTTC. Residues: CASSPSQGEETQYF. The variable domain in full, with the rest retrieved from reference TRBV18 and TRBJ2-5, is NAGVMQNPRHLVRRRGQEARLRCSPMKGHSHVYWYRQLPEEGLKFMVYLQKENIIDESGMPKERFSAEFPKEGPSILRIQQVVRGDSAAYFCASSPSQGEETQYFGPGTRLLVL.